Given below is one T cell receptor (beta chain) in context. What it binds is unknown. Trimming pared 2 bases from V and 4 bases from J, leaving 9 bases between. Germline lookup yields CDR1 SGHRS and CDR2 YFSETQ. The CDR3 has 14 residues. Cells designated naive CD8 were CD45RO-negative and were positively selected for CCR7, with terminally differentiated effector memory CD45RA+ cells excluded. This entry comes from a study of shared clonotypes between healthy human individuals. Libraries were prepared by immunoSEQ multiplex PCR; TCRdb keeps only in-frame clonotypes and omits some of them. The sample contains about 2.1 million clones, roughly 95% of which appear only once. Broader study findings: Relative to their counterparts shared across all four donors, non-shared clonotypes exhibited diminished generation probabilities. Investigators expected sequencing depth to affect clonotype sharing among donors.

The chain has TRBV5-1 and TRBJ1-4; tentatively, D is TRBD1 (5 bases). The sequence was obtained from a man younger than 35 in good health. Some clones in this sample may be carry-over from other donors' samples. Sequencing was carried out using naive CD8+ T cells from PBMCs. The DNA of the CDR3 is TGCGCCAGCAGCTTAAGACAGTTTAATGAAAAACTGTTTTTT. It is translated as CASSLRQFNEKLFF.